Sequencing of this TCR beta chain was carried out in a study of radiotherapy plus CTLA-4 blockade in lung cancer. This clone has a handful of counts. Method: immunoSEQ multiplex PCR; TCRdb's copy keeps in-frame clones and lacks some. The repertoire holds approximately 69,000 clones, with about 80% as singletons. Germline lookup yields CDR1 LNHDA and CDR2 SQIVND (reference sequence). V was pared by 7 bases and J by 6 bases, with 9 bases of the junction left unmatched. This CDR3 has 14 amino acids. This clonotype originated in a human donor with non-small cell lung cancer who had a complete response to radiotherapy plus ipilimumab. The specimen comprised peripheral blood, sampled from a patient treated with radiotherapy plus ipilimumab. This chain uses TRBV19 with TRBJ1-5; 7 bases are a match to TRBD1. The CDR3 sequence: CASKEGAEGQPQHF. The CDR3 nucleotides are TGTGCCAGTAAAGAGGGGGCGGAAGGTCAGCCCCAGCATTTT.